Each of the 18 T cell receptor beta chains below was sequenced from the same sample in a study of shared clonotypes between healthy human individuals. Naivety among CD8 cells was defined by CD45RO negativity and positive CCR7 selection, thereby excluding terminally differentiated effector memory CD45RA+ cells. TCRdb's copy holds only in-frame clones and misses some; the assay was immunoSEQ multiplex PCR. The data show about 2 million clones, roughly 95% seen once. Sequencing was carried out using naive CD8+ T cells sorted from blood. These receptors were obtained from a man between 18 and 29 years old in good health.

The chain uses TRBV7-6 and TRBJ2-1, with TRBD2 identical over 8 bases. The CDR3 loop spans 16 amino acids. V shed 3 bases and J 4 bases; nucleotides not matched to a gene: 8. Germline V CDR1 and CDR2: SGHVS, FNYEAQ. For the CDR3, the DNA is TGTGCCAGCAGCTTGTTGGCGGGAGGTGGGTACAATGAGCAGTTCTTC. It specifies CASSLLAGGGYNEQFF.

The sample holds one count of this clone. In nucleotides, the CDR3 is TGTGCCAGCAGCGTAGAAGTGGGAGGGCTGCGCACAGATACGCAGTATTTT. This encodes CASSVEVGGLRTDTQYF. The V call is TRBV9, the J call TRBJ2-3; 7 positions match TRBD2. This CDR3 region has 17 residues. Germline V gene lookup returns CDR1 SGDLS and CDR2 YYNGEE. Trimming took 0 bases from V and 1 from J; bases not matched to a gene: 8.

With respect to this clone: This specimen includes other DNA sequences encoding the same CDR3. V usage is TRBV7-9 and J usage is TRBJ2-2; D not certain. Trimming pared 3 bases from V and 6 bases from J, leaving 5 bases between. CDR3 length: 12 amino acids. Germline assignment: CDR1 SEHNR and CDR2 FQNEAQ (reference sequence). CDR3 protein: CASSFGAGELFF. Written as DNA, the CDR3 is TGTGCCAGCAGCTTTGGAGCCGGGGAGCTGTTTTTT.

This rearrangement joins TRBV7-8 to TRBJ2-3, with TRBD2 as a possible D gene (7 bases). The CDR3 contains 16 residues. V was clipped by 5 bases and J by 6 bases, with 21 bases between them. Germline V gene lookup returns CDR1 SGHVS and CDR2 FQNEAQ. CDR3 region: CASSPRAGVGGDTQYF. The CDR3 DNA is TGTGCCAGCAGCCCCCGGGCGGGAGTTGGGGGCGATACGCAGTATTTT.

The chain employs TRBV6-5 and TRBJ1-2; D is unclear. Germline lookup yields CDR1 MNHEY and CDR2 SVGAGI. The V and J ends lost 6 bases and 4 bases respectively, with 9 bases between them. The CDR3 covers 12 residues. The chain's CDR3 is CASSAGTYGYTF. The CDR3 DNA reads as TGTGCCAGCAGCGCAGGAACCTATGGCTACACCTTC.

About this clone: Other DNA sequences from this sample encode an identical CDR3 as well. This rearrangement joins TRBV28 to TRBJ2-5; TRBD2 is a possible D gene (6 bases). Germline lookup yields CDR1 MDHEN and CDR2 SYDVKM. The CDR3 has 14 residues. The ends were cut back, 4 bases at V and 2 bases at J, with 11 bases in the middle. The CDR3 DNA is TGTGCCAGCAGTTCCCGGGACTTTCAAGAGACCCAGTACTTC. Its translation is CASSSRDFQETQYF.

V gene TRBV4-1 combines with J gene TRBJ2-2, with TRBD1 as a possible D gene (6 bases). There are 13 residues in the CDR3. Deletions cut 1 base from V and 9 bases from J, with 9 bases between. Germline CDR1 MGHRA, CDR2 YSYEKL. The CDR3 region is CASSQVQGWELFF. In DNA form, the CDR3 reads TGCGCCAGCAGCCAAGTACAGGGTTGGGAGCTGTTTTTT.

In regard to this clone: The sample contains more than one DNA sequence encoding this CDR3. The chain recombines TRBV27 with TRBJ1-1, with D uncertain. Per the germline V gene, CDR1 is MNHEY and CDR2 is SMNVEV (reference sequence). The V end was cut by 2 bases, the J end by 4 bases, with 5 bases between. The CDR3 has 12 amino acids. CDR3 amino acids: CASSLPGTEAFF. CDR3 sequence (DNA): TGTGCCAGCAGTTTACCAGGCACTGAAGCTTTCTTT.

The V call is TRBV27, the J call TRBJ1-6, with 9 bases identical to TRBD1. The V gene's germline CDR1 is MNHEY and CDR2 SMNVEV (reference sequence). This CDR3 is built from 15 residues. V was pared by 2 bases and J by 8 bases, with 4 bases of the junction left unmatched. This chain's CDR3 is CASSLDRGAHSPLHF. The CDR3 nucleotides read TGTGCCAGCAGTTTAGACAGGGGGGCCCATTCACCCCTCCACTTT.

The CDR3 protein is CASRPVSGSSYEQYF. The CDR3 DNA reads TGTGCCAGCAGACCGGTTAGCGGGAGCTCCTACGAGCAGTACTTC. The chain recombines TRBV28 with TRBJ2-7; 9 positions agree with TRBD2. Germline V gene sequence: CDR1 MDHEN, CDR2 SYDVKM. The V and J ends lost 6 bases and 0 bases, in that order; junction bases with no gene match: 6. This CDR3 is built from 15 residues.

The chain recombines TRBV6-6 with TRBJ2-2; TRBD1 might be the D (6 bases). The CDR3 consists of 15 residues. V was trimmed by 2 bases and J by 7 bases, leaving 14 bases between them. Germline V gives CDR1 MNHNY, CDR2 SVGAGI (reference sequence). CDR3 in amino acids: CASSYVSGAGGELFF. The CDR3 nucleotides read TGTGCCAGCAGTTACGTTTCAGGGGCGGGCGGGGAGCTGTTTTTT.

The chain employs TRBV4-1 and TRBJ2-1, with D hard to call. This CDR3 contains 16 residues. Per germline, CDR1 MGHRA and CDR2 YSYEKL. V dropped 2 bases and J dropped 1 base, with 12 bases sitting between them. The CDR3 bases are TGCGCCAGCAGCCAAAGGGATTCCCCTTCCTACAATGAGCAGTTCTTC. This sequence encodes CASSQRDSPSYNEQFF.

With regard to this clone: The same CDR3 also results from other DNA sequences found in this sample. This chain links TRBV9 with TRBJ1-2, with D hard to call. Germline V gives CDR1 SGDLS, CDR2 YYNGEE. With 0 bases removed from V and 8 bases from J, the gap between germline ends came to 8 bases. The CDR3 has 12 residues. CDR3 nucleotides: TGTGCCAGCAGCGTAGGTGTCGGCGGCTACACCTTC. It is translated as CASSVGVGGYTF.

This rearrangement joins TRBV30 to TRBJ1-2, with a possible D match to TRBD1 (6 bases). The CDR3 totals 17 residues. Germline V CDR1 and CDR2: GTSNPN, SVGIG (reference sequence). V shed 0 bases and J shed 0 bases, with 17 bases lying between them. The CDR3 region is CAWSVTGRGTPNYGYTF. CDR3 sequence (DNA): TGTGCCTGGAGTGTGACGGGGAGGGGGACTCCTAACTATGGCTACACCTTC.

A single count supports this clone. The rearrangement uses TRBV4-1 and TRBJ2-5; D gene ambiguous. CDR3 length: 14 residues. The germline V gene encodes CDR1 MGHRA and CDR2 YSYEKL. Trimming pared 2 bases from V and 2 bases from J, leaving 9 bases between. CDR3 protein: CASSQTPIQETQYF. The CDR3 DNA reads TGCGCCAGCAGCCAAACCCCTATACAAGAGACCCAGTACTTC.

The chain carries TRBV27 and TRBJ1-5; D unresolved. The V gene lost 5 bases and the J gene lost 3 bases, with 5 bases spanning the gap. Germline assignment: CDR1 MNHEY and CDR2 SMNVEV (reference sequence). The CDR3 covers 12 residues. The CDR3, as DNA: TGTGCCAGCAGTGAATTCAATCAGCCCCAGCATTTT. This translates into CASSEFNQPQHF.

The rearrangement joins TRBV13 to TRBJ2-7; D remains ambiguous. This CDR3 spans 16 amino acids. V was clipped by 1 base and J by 0 bases, with 13 bases between them. Germline CDR1 is PRHDT and CDR2 is FYEKMQ (reference sequence). The CDR3: CASSLVLAESSYEQYF. DNA for the CDR3: TGTGCCAGCAGCTTAGTATTGGCGGAGAGCTCCTACGAGCAGTACTTC.

The gene calls are TRBV19 and TRBJ1-6; D is uncertain. Germline V gene data show CDR1 as LNHDA and CDR2 as SQIVND (reference sequence). V dropped 3 bases and J dropped 8 bases, with 11 bases sitting between them. The CDR3 totals 14 residues. The CDR3, as DNA: TGTGCCAGTAGTATCTCGGCAGGCGATTCACCCCTCCACTTT. Translating gives CASSISAGDSPLHF.